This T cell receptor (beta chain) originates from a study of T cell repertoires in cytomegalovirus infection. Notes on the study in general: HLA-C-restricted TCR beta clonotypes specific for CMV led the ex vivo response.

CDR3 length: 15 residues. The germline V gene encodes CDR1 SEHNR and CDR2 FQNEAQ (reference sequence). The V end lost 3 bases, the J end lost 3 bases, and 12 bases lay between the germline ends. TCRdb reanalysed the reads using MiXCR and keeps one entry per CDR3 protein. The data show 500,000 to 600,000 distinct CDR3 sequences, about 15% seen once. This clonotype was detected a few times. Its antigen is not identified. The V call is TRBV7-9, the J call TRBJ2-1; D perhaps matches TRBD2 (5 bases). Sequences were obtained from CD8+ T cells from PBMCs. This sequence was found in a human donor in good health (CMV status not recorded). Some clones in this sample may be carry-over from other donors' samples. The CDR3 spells CASSFPGENYNEQFF. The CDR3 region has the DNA TGTGCCAGCAGCTTCCCTGGGGAGAACTACAATGAGCAGTTCTTC. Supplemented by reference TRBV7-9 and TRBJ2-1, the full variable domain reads DTGVSQNPRHKITKRGQNVTFRCDPISEHNRLYWYRQTLGQGPEFLTYFQNEAQLEKSRLLSDRFSAERPKGSFSTLEIQRTEQGDSAMYLCASSFPGENYNEQFFGPGTRLTVL.